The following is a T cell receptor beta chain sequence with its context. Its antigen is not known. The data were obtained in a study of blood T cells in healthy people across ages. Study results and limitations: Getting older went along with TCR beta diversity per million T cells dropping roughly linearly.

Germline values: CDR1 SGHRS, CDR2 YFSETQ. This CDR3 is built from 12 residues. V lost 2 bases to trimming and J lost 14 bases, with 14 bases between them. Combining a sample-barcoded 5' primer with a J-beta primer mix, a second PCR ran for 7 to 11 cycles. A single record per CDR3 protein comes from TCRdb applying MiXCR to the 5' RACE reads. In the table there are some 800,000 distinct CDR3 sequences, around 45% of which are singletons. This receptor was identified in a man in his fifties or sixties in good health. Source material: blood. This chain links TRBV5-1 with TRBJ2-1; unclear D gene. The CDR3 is CASSFTGLIEFF. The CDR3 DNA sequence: TGCGCCAGCAGCTTTACCGGGCTCATAGAGTTCTTC. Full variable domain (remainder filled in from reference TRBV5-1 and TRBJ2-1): KAGVTQTPRYLIKTRGQQVTLSCSPISGHRSVSWYQQTPGQGLQFLFEYFSETQRNKGNFPGRFSGRQFSNSRSEMNVSTLELGDSALYLCASSFTGLIEFFGPGTRLTVL.